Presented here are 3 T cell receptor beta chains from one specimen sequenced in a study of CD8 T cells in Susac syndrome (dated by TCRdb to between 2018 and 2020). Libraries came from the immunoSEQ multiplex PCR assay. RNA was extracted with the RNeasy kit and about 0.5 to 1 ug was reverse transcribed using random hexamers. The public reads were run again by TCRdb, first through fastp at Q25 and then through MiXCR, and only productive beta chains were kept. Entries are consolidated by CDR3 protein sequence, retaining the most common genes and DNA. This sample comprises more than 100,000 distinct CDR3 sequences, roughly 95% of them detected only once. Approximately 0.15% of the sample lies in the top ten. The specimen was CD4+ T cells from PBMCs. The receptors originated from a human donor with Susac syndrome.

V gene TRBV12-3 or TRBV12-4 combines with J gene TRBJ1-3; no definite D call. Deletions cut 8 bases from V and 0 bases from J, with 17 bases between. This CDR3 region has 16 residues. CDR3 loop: CASGITGYLSGNTIYF. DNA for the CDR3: TGTGCCAGCGGAATAACGGGGTACCTCTCTGGAAACACCATATATTTT.

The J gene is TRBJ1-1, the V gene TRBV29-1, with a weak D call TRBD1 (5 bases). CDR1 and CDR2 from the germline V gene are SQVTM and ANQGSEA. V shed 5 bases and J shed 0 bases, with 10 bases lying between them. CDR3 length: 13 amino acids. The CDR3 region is CSVRDRLNTEAFF. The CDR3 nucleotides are TGCAGCGTTCGTGACAGACTGAACACTGAAGCTTTCTTT.

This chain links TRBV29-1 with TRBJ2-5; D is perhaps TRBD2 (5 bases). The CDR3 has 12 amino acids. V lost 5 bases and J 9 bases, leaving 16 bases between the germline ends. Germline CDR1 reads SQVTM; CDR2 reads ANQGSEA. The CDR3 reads CSVSTKAASQYF. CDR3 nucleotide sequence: TGCAGCGTTTCGACAAAAGCGGCGTCCCAGTACTTC. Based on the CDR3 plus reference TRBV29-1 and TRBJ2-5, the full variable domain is SAVISQKPSRDICQRGTSLTIQCQVDSQVTMMFWYRQQPGQSLTLIATANQGSEATYESGFVIDKFPISRPNLTFSTLTVSNMSPEDSSIYLCSVSTKAASQYFGPGTRLLVL.